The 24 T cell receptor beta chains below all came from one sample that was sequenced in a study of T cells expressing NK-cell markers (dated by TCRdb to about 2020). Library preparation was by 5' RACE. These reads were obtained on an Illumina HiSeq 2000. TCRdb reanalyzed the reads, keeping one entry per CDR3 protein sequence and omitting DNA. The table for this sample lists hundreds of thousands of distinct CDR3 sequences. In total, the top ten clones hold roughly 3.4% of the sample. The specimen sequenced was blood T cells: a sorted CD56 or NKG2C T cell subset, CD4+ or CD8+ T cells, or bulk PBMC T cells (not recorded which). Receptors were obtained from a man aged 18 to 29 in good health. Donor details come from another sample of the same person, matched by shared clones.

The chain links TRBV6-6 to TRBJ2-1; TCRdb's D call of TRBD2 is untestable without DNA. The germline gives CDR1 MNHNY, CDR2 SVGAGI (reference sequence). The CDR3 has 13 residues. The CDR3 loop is CASRPTGSNEQFF.

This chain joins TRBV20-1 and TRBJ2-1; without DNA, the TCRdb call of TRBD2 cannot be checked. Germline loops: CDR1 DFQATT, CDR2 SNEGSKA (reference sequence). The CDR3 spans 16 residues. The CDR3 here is CSARVPGGSKNNEQFF.

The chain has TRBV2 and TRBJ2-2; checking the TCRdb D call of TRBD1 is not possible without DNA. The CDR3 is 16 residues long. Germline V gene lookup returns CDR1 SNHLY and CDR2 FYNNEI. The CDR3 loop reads CASSAGNRAGTGELFF.

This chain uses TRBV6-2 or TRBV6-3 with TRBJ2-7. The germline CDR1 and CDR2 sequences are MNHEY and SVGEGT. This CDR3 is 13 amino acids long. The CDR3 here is CASSSTPRDEQYF.

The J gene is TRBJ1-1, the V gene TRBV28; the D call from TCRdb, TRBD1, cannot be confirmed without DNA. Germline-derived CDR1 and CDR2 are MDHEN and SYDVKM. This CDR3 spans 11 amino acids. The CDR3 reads CASTNRVEAFF.

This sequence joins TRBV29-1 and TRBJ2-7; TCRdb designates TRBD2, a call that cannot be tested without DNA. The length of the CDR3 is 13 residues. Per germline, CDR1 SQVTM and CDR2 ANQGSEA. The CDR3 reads CSVGTGTRYEQYF.

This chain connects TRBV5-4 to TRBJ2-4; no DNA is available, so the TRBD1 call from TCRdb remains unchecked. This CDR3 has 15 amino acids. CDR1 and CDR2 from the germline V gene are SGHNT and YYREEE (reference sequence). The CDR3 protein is CASSPPGIAKNIQYF.

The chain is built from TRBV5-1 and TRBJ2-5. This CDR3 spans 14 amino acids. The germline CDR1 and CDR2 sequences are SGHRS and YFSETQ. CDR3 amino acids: CASSLARNEEGQYF.

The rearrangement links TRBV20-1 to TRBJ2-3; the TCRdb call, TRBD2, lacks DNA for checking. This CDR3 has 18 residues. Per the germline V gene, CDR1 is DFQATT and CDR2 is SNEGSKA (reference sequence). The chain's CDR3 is CSASPRPGLAGLTDTQYF.

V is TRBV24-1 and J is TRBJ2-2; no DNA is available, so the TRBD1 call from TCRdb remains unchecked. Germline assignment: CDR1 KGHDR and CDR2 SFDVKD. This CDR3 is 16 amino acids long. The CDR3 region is CATSDLPGLNTGELFF.

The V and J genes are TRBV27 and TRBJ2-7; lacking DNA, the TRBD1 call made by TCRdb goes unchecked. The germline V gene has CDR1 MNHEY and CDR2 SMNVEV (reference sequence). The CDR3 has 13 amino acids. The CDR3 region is CASSSSGVGEQYF.

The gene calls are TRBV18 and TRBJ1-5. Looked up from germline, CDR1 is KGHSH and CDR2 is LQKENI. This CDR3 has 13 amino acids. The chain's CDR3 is CASSPASNQPQHF.

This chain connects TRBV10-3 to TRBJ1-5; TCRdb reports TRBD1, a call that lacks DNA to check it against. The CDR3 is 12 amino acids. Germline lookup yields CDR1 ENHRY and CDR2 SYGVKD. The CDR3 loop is CAAGTAHQPQHF.

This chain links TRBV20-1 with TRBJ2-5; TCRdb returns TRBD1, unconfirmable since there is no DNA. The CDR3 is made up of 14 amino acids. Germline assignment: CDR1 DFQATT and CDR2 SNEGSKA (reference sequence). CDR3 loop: CSARDRTGGETQYF.

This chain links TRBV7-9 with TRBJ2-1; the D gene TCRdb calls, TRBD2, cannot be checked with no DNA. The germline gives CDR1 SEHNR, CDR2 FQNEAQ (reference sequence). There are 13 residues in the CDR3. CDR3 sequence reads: CASGPPWGGEQFF.

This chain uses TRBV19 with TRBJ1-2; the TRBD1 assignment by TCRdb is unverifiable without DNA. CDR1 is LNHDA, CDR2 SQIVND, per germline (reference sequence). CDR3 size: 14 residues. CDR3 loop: CASSWTGQNYGYTF.

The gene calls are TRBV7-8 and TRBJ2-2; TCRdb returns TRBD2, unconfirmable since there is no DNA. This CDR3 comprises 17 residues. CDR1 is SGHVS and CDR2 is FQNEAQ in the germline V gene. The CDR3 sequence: CATPKRDFGPKAKELFF.

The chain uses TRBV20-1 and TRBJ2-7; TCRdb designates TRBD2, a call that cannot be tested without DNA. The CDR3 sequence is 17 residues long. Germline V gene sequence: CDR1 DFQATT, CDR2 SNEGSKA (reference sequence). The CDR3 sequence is CSARVGSLAGVAYEQYF.

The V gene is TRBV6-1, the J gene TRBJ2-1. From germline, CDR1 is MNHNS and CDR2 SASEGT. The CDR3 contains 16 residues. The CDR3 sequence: CASSRTTHTSYNEQFF.

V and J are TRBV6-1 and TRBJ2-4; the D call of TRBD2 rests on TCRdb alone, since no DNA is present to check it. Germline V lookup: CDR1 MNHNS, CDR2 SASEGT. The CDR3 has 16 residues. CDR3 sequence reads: CASSVAGGPAKNIQYF.

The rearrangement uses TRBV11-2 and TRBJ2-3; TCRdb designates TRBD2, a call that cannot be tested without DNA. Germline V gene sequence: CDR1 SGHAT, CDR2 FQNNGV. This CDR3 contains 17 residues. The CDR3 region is CASSLGRGGRGTDTQYF.

The CDR3 sequence: CATSDPAGLEETQYF. This chain joins TRBV24-1 and TRBJ2-5; there is no DNA to check the TCRdb D call of TRBD2. The germline V gene has CDR1 KGHDR and CDR2 SFDVKD. The CDR3 has 15 residues.

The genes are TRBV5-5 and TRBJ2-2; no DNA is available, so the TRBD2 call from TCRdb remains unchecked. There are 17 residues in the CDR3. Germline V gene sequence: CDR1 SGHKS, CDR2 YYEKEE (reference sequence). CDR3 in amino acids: CASSLGISGRPVGELFF.

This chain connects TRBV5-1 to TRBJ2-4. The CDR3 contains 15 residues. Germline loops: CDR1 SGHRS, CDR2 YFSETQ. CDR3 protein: CASSPRTVAKNIQYF.